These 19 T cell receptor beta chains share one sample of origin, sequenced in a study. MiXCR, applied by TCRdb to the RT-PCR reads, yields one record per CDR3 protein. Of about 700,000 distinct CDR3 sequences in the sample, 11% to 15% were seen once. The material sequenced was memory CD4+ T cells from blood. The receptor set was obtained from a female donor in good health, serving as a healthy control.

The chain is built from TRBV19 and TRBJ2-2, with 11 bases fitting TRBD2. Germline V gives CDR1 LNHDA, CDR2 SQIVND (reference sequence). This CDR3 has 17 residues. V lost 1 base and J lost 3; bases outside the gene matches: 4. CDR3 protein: CASSIVGTSGYTGELFF. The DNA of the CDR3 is TGTGCCAGTAGTATAGTCGGGACTAGCGGATACACCGGGGAGCTGTTTTTT.

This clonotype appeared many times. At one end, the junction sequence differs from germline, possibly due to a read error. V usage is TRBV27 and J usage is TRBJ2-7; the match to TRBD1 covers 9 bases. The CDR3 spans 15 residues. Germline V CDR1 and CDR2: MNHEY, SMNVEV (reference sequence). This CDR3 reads CASSGGQGYSSEQYF. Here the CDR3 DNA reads TGTGCCAGCAGTGGGGGACAGGGTTATTCCTCCGAGCAGTACTTC.

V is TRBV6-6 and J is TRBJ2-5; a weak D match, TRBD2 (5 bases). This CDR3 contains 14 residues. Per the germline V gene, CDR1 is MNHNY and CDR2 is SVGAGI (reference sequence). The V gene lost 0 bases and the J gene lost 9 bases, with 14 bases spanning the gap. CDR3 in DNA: TGTGCCAGCAGTTACTCGATAACCGGCGGGCCCCAGTACTTC. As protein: CASSYSITGGPQYF.

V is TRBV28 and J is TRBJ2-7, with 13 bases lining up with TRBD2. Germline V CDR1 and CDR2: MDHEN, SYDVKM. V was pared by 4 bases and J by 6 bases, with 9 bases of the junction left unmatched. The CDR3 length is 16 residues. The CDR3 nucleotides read TGTGCCAGCAGTTCCGCGGGACTAGCGGGATTGCGCGAGCAGTACTTC. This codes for CASSSAGLAGLREQYF.

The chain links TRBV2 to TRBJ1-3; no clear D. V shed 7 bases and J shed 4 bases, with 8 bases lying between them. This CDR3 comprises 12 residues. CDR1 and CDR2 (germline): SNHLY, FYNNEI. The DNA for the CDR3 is TGTGCCAGCACATGGGAAGGAAACACCATATATTTT. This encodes CASTWEGNTIYF.

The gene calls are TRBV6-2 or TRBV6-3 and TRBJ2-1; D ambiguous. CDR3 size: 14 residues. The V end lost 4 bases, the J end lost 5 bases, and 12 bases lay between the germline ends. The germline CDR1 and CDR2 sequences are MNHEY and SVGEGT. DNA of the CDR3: TGTGCCAGCAGTTTCTCACAGCCACACAATGAGCAGTTCTTC. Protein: CASSFSQPHNEQFF.

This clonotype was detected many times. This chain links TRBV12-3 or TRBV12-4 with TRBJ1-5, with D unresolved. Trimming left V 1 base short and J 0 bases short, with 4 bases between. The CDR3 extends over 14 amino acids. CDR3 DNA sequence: TGTGCCAGCAGTTTAGATCATAGCAATCAGCCCCAGCATTTT. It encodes CASSLDHSNQPQHF.

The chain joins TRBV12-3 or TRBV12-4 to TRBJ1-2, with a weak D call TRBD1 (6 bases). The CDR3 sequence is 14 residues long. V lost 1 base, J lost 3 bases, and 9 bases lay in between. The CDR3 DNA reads TGTGCCAGCAGTTTAGAGCAGGGGTACTATGGCTACACCTTC. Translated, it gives CASSLEQGYYGYTF.

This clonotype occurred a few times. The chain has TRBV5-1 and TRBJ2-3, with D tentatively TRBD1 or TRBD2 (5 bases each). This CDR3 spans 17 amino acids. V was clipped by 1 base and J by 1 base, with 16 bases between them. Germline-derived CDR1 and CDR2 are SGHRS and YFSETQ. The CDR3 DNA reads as TGCGCCAGCAGCTTGCTTCAGTTGGGACCGGGCACAGATACGCAGTATTTT. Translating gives CASSLLQLGPGTDTQYF. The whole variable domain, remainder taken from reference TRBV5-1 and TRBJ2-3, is KAGVTQTPRYLIKTRGQQVTLSCSPISGHRSVSWYQQTPGQGLQFLFEYFSETQRNKGNFPGRFSGRQFSNSRSEMNVSTLELGDSALYLCASSLLQLGPGTDTQYFGPGTRLTVL.

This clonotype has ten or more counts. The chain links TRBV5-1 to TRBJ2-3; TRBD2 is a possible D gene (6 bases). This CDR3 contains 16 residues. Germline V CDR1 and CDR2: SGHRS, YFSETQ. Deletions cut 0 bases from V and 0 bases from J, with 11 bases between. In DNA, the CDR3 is TGCGCCAGCAGCTTGGGGTTTCGGGGGAGCACAGATACGCAGTATTTT. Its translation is CASSLGFRGSTDTQYF.

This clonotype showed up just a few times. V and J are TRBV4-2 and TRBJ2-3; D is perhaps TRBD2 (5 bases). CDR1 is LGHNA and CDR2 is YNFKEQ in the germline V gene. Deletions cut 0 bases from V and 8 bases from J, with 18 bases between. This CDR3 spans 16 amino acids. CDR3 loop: CASSQESIGATSTQYF. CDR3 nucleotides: TGTGCCAGCAGCCAAGAATCGATAGGAGCAACTAGTACGCAGTATTTT.

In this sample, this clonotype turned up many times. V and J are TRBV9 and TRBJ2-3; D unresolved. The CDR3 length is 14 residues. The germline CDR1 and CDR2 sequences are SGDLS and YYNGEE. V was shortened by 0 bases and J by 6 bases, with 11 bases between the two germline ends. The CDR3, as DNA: TGTGCCAGCAGCGTAGCGGCTAGTAGGGATACGCAGTATTTT. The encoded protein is CASSVAASRDTQYF.

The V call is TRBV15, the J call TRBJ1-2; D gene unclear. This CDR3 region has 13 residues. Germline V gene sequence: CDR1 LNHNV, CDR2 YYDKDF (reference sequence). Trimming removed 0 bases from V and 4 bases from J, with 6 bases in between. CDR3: CATSRDNTYGYTF. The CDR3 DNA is TGTGCCACCAGCAGAGATAACACCTATGGCTACACCTTC.

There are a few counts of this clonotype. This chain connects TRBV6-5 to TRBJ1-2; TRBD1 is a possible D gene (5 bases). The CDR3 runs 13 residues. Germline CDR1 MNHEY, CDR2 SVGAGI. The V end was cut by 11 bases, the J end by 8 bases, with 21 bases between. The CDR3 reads CAPTADSPSGYTF. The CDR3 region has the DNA TGTGCCCCCACGGCCGACAGTCCCTCGGGCTACACCTTC.

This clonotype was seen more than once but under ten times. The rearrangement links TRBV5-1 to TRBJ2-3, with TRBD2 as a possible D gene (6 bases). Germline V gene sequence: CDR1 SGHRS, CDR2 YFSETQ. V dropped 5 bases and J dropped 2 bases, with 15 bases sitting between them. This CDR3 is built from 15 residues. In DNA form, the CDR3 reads TGCGCCAGCAGAGCCATAGCGGCTAACACAGATACGCAGTATTTT. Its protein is CASRAIAANTDTQYF.

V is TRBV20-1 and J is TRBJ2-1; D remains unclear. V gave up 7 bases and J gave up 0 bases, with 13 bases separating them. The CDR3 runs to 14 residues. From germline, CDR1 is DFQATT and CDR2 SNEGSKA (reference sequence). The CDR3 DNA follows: TGCAGTGACTCGGCCTCGTACTCCTACAATGAGCAGTTCTTC. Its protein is CSDSASYSYNEQFF.

The CDR3 spells CASSPGQGYGNEQFF. CDR3 bases: TGTGCCAGCAGTCCGGGACAGGGGTACGGAAATGAGCAGTTCTTC. V is TRBV6-2 or TRBV6-3 and J is TRBJ2-1, with TRBD1 matching 10 bases. Germline CDR1 is MNHEY and CDR2 is SVGEGT. J lost 7 bases, V lost 5 bases, and 8 bases had no gene match. The CDR3 has 15 amino acids.

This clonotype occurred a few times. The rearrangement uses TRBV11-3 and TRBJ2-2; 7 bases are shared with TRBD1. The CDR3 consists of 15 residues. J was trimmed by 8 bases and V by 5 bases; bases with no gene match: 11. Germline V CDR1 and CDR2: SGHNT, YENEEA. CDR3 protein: CASSLPGTAPGELFF. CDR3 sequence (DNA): TGTGCCAGCAGCCTGCCGGGGACAGCCCCAGGGGAGCTGTTTTTT.

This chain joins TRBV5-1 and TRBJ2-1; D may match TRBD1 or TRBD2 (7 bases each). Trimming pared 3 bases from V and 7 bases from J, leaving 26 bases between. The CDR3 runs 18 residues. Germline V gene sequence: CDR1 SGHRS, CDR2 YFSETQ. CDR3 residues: CASSSKTRAGGVGNEQFF. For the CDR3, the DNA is TGCGCCAGCAGCTCGAAAACACGGGCAGGGGGGGTCGGGAATGAGCAGTTCTTC. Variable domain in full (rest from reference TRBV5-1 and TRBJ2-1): KAGVTQTPRYLIKTRGQQVTLSCSPISGHRSVSWYQQTPGQGLQFLFEYFSETQRNKGNFPGRFSGRQFSNSRSEMNVSTLELGDSALYLCASSSKTRAGGVGNEQFFGPGTRLTVL.